The next 30 T cell receptor beta chains were all read from a single sample in a study of cytotoxic CD8 clonotypes in ibrutinib-treated CLL. Generated by immunoSEQ multiplex PCR, the TCRdb table keeps only in-frame clones and is missing some. The table has about 25,000 clones, over 55% seen once. The source was PBMCs, collected after 12 months of ibrutinib treatment. The receptors shown here come from a human donor with chronic lymphocytic leukemia.

This clone occurred a few times. The chain joins TRBV7-8 to TRBJ1-5, with TRBD1 identical over 8 bases. In germline, CDR1 is SGHVS, CDR2 FQNEAQ. This CDR3 has 14 amino acids. Germline trimming cut 3 bases from V and 6 bases from J; bases unmatched to any gene: 4. In DNA form, the CDR3 reads TGTGCCAGCAGCTTGGACAGGGTTAGTCAGCCCCAGCATTTT. This codes for CASSLDRVSQPQHF.

This clone appeared once. This chain connects TRBV29-1 to TRBJ2-1; no reliable D call. Trimming took 6 bases from V and 9 from J, leaving 12 bases between them. CDR3 length equals 11 residues. Per germline, CDR1 SQVTM and CDR2 ANQGSEA. Here the CDR3 DNA reads TGCAGCGTAAACCTTAGAACTGAGCAGTTCTTC. Translating it yields CSVNLRTEQFF.

This clone was counted a few times. V gene TRBV28 combines with J gene TRBJ2-4; D is possibly TRBD1 (6 bases). The ends were cut back, 2 bases at V and 1 base at J, with 6 bases in the middle. CDR1 MDHEN and CDR2 SYDVKM come from the germline V gene. The CDR3 length is 14 residues. CDR3 in DNA: TGTGCCAGCAGTTTAACAGGGGCCAAAAACATTCAGTACTTC. Its translation: CASSLTGAKNIQYF.

The J gene is TRBJ2-7, the V gene TRBV4-1; D might be TRBD1 (6 bases). V was pared by 4 bases and J by 2 bases, with 21 bases between. The CDR3 contains 17 residues. Germline values: CDR1 MGHRA, CDR2 YSYEKL. The CDR3 coding sequence is TGCGCCAGCAGCCGGACCCGGAGGTACCAGGGGACCTACGAGCAGTACTTC. Its translation is CASSRTRRYQGTYEQYF.

The chain employs TRBV7-9 and TRBJ1-1; D is undetermined. The CDR3 is 15 amino acids. Trimming cost V 1 base and J 5 bases, with 14 bases left between them. The V gene's germline CDR1 is SEHNR and CDR2 FQNEAQ (reference sequence). CDR3 region: CASSLDTTRRTEAFF. The DNA for the CDR3 is TGTGCCAGCAGCTTAGATACCACCAGAAGGACTGAAGCTTTCTTT. The entire variable domain, with the rest obtained from reference TRBV7-9 and TRBJ1-1, is as follows: DTGVSQNPRHKITKRGQNVTFRCDPISEHNRLYWYRQTLGQGPEFLTYFQNEAQLEKSRLLSDRFSAERPKGSFSTLEIQRTEQGDSAMYLCASSLDTTRRTEAFFGQGTRLTVV.

This sequence joins TRBV10-1 and TRBJ2-7; D remains unclear. CDR3 size: 14 residues. Germline assignment: CDR1 WNHNN and CDR2 SYGVQD (reference sequence). V lost 8 bases and J lost 0, with 14 bases in between. This chain's CDR3 is CASRMERSSYEQYF. The CDR3 nucleotides are TGCGCCAGCCGGATGGAACGAAGCTCCTACGAGCAGTACTTC.

This chain connects TRBV27 to TRBJ2-4; D is possibly TRBD2 (5 bases). The germline gives CDR1 MNHEY, CDR2 SMNVEV (reference sequence). The V and J ends lost 6 bases and 8 bases respectively, with 26 bases between them. The CDR3 is made up of 17 amino acids. As DNA, the CDR3 is TGTGCCAGCAGACCCTACCCTAGGGTTGTTGAGGGTGACATTCAGTACTTC. This translates into CASRPYPRVVEGDIQYF.

The V call is TRBV19, the J call TRBJ2-7, with D perhaps matching TRBD1 (6 bases). The CDR3 extends over 14 amino acids. V was pared by 6 bases and J by 0 bases, with 12 bases between. CDR1 is LNHDA and CDR2 is SQIVND in the germline V gene (reference sequence). As DNA, the CDR3 is TGTGCCAGTAGGGACAGTGCCAGCTCCTACGAGCAGTACTTC. Translating it yields CASRDSASSYEQYF. Based on the CDR3 plus reference TRBV19 and TRBJ2-7, the full variable domain is DGGITQSPKYLFRKEGQNVTLSCEQNLNHDAMYWYRQDPGQGLRLIYYSQIVNDFQKGDIAEGYSVSREKKESFPLTVTSAQKNPTAFYLCASRDSASSYEQYFGPGTRLTVT.

This clone has a handful of counts. The J gene is TRBJ1-2, the V gene TRBV18; 9 bases fit TRBD1. Germline trimming cut 7 bases from V and 4 bases from J; bases unmatched to any gene: 7. The CDR3 totals 14 residues. Germline values: CDR1 KGHSH, CDR2 LQKENI. Here the CDR3 reads CASYPGQGSYGYTF. The CDR3 DNA reads TGTGCCAGCTACCCGGGACAGGGATCCTATGGCTACACCTTC. Looking up the rest from reference TRBV18 and TRBJ1-2 gives the full variable domain: NAGVMQNPRHLVRRRGQEARLRCSPMKGHSHVYWYRQLPEEGLKFMVYLQKENIIDESGMPKERFSAEFPKEGPSILRIQQVVRGDSAAYFCASYPGQGSYGYTFGSGTRLTVV.

This clone was seen a handful of times. The chain couples TRBV6-6 to TRBJ1-5; 7 positions agree with TRBD1. The germline V gene encodes CDR1 MNHNY and CDR2 SVGAGI (reference sequence). The CDR3 sequence is 15 residues long. With 4 bases clipped from V and 7 bases from J, the junction kept 10 bases outside the gene matches. Here the CDR3 reads CASSSDRVASQPQHF. In DNA, the CDR3 is TGTGCCAGCAGTTCTGACAGGGTGGCATCGCAGCCCCAGCATTTT.

The chain links TRBV19 to TRBJ1-2; D is undetermined. The ends were cut back, 9 bases at V and 0 bases at J, with 14 bases in the middle. Germline V gives CDR1 LNHDA, CDR2 SQIVND (reference sequence). The CDR3 spans 14 residues. CDR3 nucleotide sequence: TGTGCCAGCAGACCGGACGAAACTAACTATGGCTACACCTTC. Protein sequence: CASRPDETNYGYTF.

This rearrangement joins TRBV5-1 to TRBJ2-7; 11 positions agree with TRBD2. The CDR3 loop spans 15 amino acids. V gave up 4 bases and J gave up 6 bases; unmatched junction bases: 9. Germline V gene lookup returns CDR1 SGHRS and CDR2 YFSETQ. The DNA for the CDR3 is TGCGCCAGCAGCGAGACGACTAGCGGGGCGGGCGAGCAGTACTTC. Protein product: CASSETTSGAGEQYF.

V gene TRBV5-4 combines with J gene TRBJ1-2; unclear D gene. The CDR3 is made up of 13 amino acids. Trimming pared 0 bases from V and 4 bases from J, leaving 7 bases between. Germline CDR1 is SGHNT and CDR2 is YYREEE (reference sequence). The CDR3, as DNA: TGTGCCAGCAGCTTGGATTGGTCCTATGGCTACACCTTC. It codes for CASSLDWSYGYTF.

This clone was seen just once. The chain recombines TRBV29-1 with TRBJ2-1; 14 bases are shared with TRBD2. Germline V gene data show CDR1 as SQVTM and CDR2 as ANQGSEA. The J segment lost 4 bases and the V segment lost 1 base, leaving 3 bases of the junction unmatched. This CDR3 contains 16 residues. The CDR3 sequence is CSVEGLAGGRYNEQFF. The CDR3 DNA sequence: TGCAGCGTTGAAGGACTAGCGGGGGGGCGGTACAATGAGCAGTTCTTC.

This chain links TRBV19 with TRBJ1-5, with no clear D. V was shortened by 7 bases and J by 2 bases, with 15 bases between the two germline ends. This CDR3 is built from 15 residues. CDR1 and CDR2 (germline): LNHDA, SQIVND (reference sequence). In DNA, the CDR3 is TGTGCCAGTACCACGGACCAGAGGGGCAATCAGCCCCAGCATTTT. Translation: CASTTDQRGNQPQHF.

This clone came up a few times. The chain joins TRBV30 to TRBJ2-7; the D is unclear. Germline V CDR1 and CDR2: GTSNPN, SVGIG (reference sequence). There are 11 residues in the CDR3. V was cut by 3 bases and J by 7 bases, with 10 bases left in between. CDR3 region: CAWRQMQEQYF. The CDR3 DNA reads as TGTGCCTGGAGGCAGATGCAAGAGCAGTACTTC.

Written as DNA, the CDR3 is TGTGCCAGCTCACCAGGAGCGGGGGGGCCGGGGGATGAGCAGTTCTTC. Its translation: CASSPGAGGPGDEQFF. The chain recombines TRBV18 with TRBJ2-1, with 10 bases aligning to TRBD2. Per germline, CDR1 KGHSH and CDR2 LQKENI. The CDR3 sequence is 16 residues long. J was trimmed by 8 bases and V by 2 bases; bases with no gene match: 9.

This clone was observed a few times. The CDR3 sequence is CATSRDLPTDYTGELFF. The CDR3 coding sequence is TGTGCCACCAGCAGAGATCTTCCGACTGACTACACCGGGGAGCTGTTTTTT. V is TRBV15 and J is TRBJ2-2; D call uncertain. V was shortened by 0 bases and J by 3 bases, with 14 bases between the two germline ends. This CDR3 region has 17 residues. The germline V gene has CDR1 LNHNV and CDR2 YYDKDF (reference sequence).

CDR3 amino acids: CASSQDDSVNEQFF. The CDR3 region has the DNA TGCGCCAGCAGCCAAGATGACAGCGTGAATGAGCAGTTCTTC. The chain has TRBV4-1 and TRBJ2-1; possible D gene TRBD1, 5 bases. Germline V gene sequence: CDR1 MGHRA, CDR2 YSYEKL. Trimming removed 0 bases at V and 7 bases at J, with 10 bases between. This CDR3 is 14 amino acids long.

The V call is TRBV9, the J call TRBJ1-1; D unclear. CDR1 is SGDLS, CDR2 YYNGEE, per germline. Trimming cost V 2 bases and J 1 base, with 9 bases left between them. The CDR3 totals 14 residues. In nucleotides, the CDR3 is TGTGCCAGCAGCGTCCCACGGAAGAACACTGAAGCTTTCTTT. Residues: CASSVPRKNTEAFF.

This clone was recorded a few times. The genes are TRBV6-1 and TRBJ2-5; D uncertain. Germline-derived CDR1 and CDR2 are MNHNS and SASEGT. V lost 7 bases, J lost 2 bases, and 11 bases lay in between. The CDR3 covers 13 residues. CDR3 DNA: TGTGCCAGCACCCAGACCCCTCAAGAGACCCAGTACTTC. Encoded protein: CASTQTPQETQYF.

The chain carries TRBV30 and TRBJ2-1; 7 bases agree with TRBD2. V lost 3 bases and J lost 11; bases outside the gene matches: 7. The CDR3 runs to 12 residues. CDR1 is GTSNPN and CDR2 is SVGIG in the germline V gene (reference sequence). Written as DNA, the CDR3 is TGTGCCTGGAGGGCGGGACTAAGGCAGCAGTTCTTC. This gives the protein CAWRAGLRQQFF.

V gene TRBV15 combines with J gene TRBJ1-5; 7 positions agree with TRBD1. The trim removed 1 base at V and 6 bases at J, leaving 3 bases unmatched. Germline CDR1 is LNHNV and CDR2 is YYDKDF (reference sequence). There are 14 residues in the CDR3. Here the CDR3 DNA reads TGTGCCACCAGCAGAGGAGGGGGCGGTCAGCCCCAGCATTTT. Its protein is CATSRGGGGQPQHF.

The J gene is TRBJ2-7, the V gene TRBV6-5, with no clear D. V lost 0 bases to trimming and J lost 7 bases, with 16 bases between them. The germline CDR1 and CDR2 sequences are MNHEY and SVGAGI. This CDR3 has 15 amino acids. CDR3 nucleotide sequence: TGTGCCAGCAGTTACTCAGGGTTCCCGGCAATTGAGCAGTACTTC. Amino acid sequence: CASSYSGFPAIEQYF.

The chain employs TRBV19 and TRBJ2-5; 9 positions match TRBD2. The CDR3 runs 16 residues. With 0 bases clipped from V and 1 base from J, the junction kept 3 bases outside the gene matches. From germline, CDR1 is LNHDA and CDR2 SQIVND (reference sequence). CDR3 coding DNA: TGTGCCAGTAGTATAGATCCAGCGGGGGGCCAAGAGACCCAGTACTTC. This gives the protein CASSIDPAGGQETQYF.

This clone came up once. The chain joins TRBV6-4 to TRBJ1-4; D perhaps matches TRBD1 (5 bases). The CDR3 runs 16 residues. Germline loops: CDR1 MRHNA, CDR2 SNTAGT. V was trimmed by 0 bases and J by 7 bases, leaving 15 bases between them. CDR3 coding DNA: TGTGCCAGCAGTGACTCGGGGCCCCGTCGTGGTGAAAAACTGTTTTTT. Encoded protein: CASSDSGPRRGEKLFF.

The rearrangement joins TRBV30 to TRBJ2-6; D unresolved. Germline CDR1 and CDR2: GTSNPN and SVGIG (reference sequence). The CDR3 is 15 amino acids. Trimming removed 0 bases from V and 3 bases from J, with 9 bases in between. CDR3 sequence reads: CAWSVKGGGANVLTF. CDR3 bases: TGTGCCTGGAGTGTGAAGGGTGGTGGGGCCAACGTCCTGACTTTC.

The rearrangement links TRBV15 to TRBJ2-3; D unresolved. Germline V lookup: CDR1 LNHNV, CDR2 YYDKDF (reference sequence). CDR3 length equals 13 residues. Deletions cut 8 bases from V and 6 bases from J, with 15 bases between. CDR3 loop: CATHAELHDTQYF. In nucleotides, the CDR3 is TGTGCCACCCACGCCGAGCTACATGATACGCAGTATTTT.

This chain uses TRBV10-3 with TRBJ2-7; 7 bases match TRBD1. V lost 2 bases to trimming and J lost 6 bases; unmatched junction nucleotides: 7. This CDR3 is 14 amino acids long. CDR1 ENHRY and CDR2 SYGVKD come from the germline V gene. Here the CDR3 DNA reads TGTGCCATCAGTGAGGAGACAGGGCTGAGCGAGCAGTACTTC. Protein sequence: CAISEETGLSEQYF.

The rearrangement uses TRBV5-4 and TRBJ1-1; D is ambiguous. The CDR3 has 12 amino acids. The ends were cut back, 4 bases at V and 3 bases at J, with 7 bases in the middle. Germline V CDR1 and CDR2: SGHNT, YYREEE (reference sequence). The CDR3 sequence is CASSRSHTEAFF. The CDR3, as DNA: TGTGCCAGCAGCCGCAGTCACACTGAAGCTTTCTTT.